These 4 T cell receptor beta chains were all obtained from the same sample, sequenced in a study of T cells expressing NK-cell markers. From its re-call of the 5' RACE reads, TCRdb lists each CDR3 protein once, without DNA. The sample includes approximately 420,000 distinct CDR3 sequences. Specimen: blood T cells: a sorted CD56 or NKG2C T cell subset, CD4+ or CD8+ T cells, or bulk PBMC T cells (not recorded which). The receptors were sampled from a woman in her fifties or sixties in good health.

The chain links TRBV5-1 to TRBJ2-3; the D call from TCRdb, TRBD1, cannot be confirmed without DNA. The CDR3 runs to 15 residues. Germline-derived CDR1 and CDR2 are SGHRS and YFSETQ. The CDR3: CASSLAGDRTDTQYF.

The chain recombines TRBV7-8 with TRBJ1-5; TCRdb outputs TRBD1, but without DNA this stays unchecked. The CDR3 length is 15 residues. In germline, CDR1 is SGHVS, CDR2 FQNEAQ. CDR3 protein: CASSLDRGIGQPQHF.

The chain carries TRBV7-8 and TRBJ1-6. Per germline, CDR1 SGHVS and CDR2 FQNEAQ. This CDR3 spans 17 amino acids. The CDR3 sequence is CASSLAGSSSYNSPLHF.

This chain uses TRBV24-1 with TRBJ2-1. This CDR3 region has 16 residues. Germline V lookup: CDR1 KGHDR, CDR2 SFDVKD. This CDR3 is CATSDPTGTPYNEQFF.